The 14 T cell receptor beta chains in this list originate from one sample, sequenced in a study of blood T cell repertoires in COVID-19. Assay used: immunoSEQ multiplex PCR; TCRdb lists only in-frame clones, some missing. The data contain approximately 220,000 clones, roughly 84% of them singletons. Sequencing was performed on PBMCs or T cells enriched from blood (not recorded which). These receptors came from a woman aged 35 to 49 who had recovered from COVID-19.

J is TRBJ1-1 and V is TRBV5-4; D unresolved. V shed 2 bases and J shed 7 bases, with 6 bases lying between them. The CDR3 runs to 11 residues. The germline gives CDR1 SGHNT, CDR2 YYREEE (reference sequence). The CDR3 DNA sequence: TGTGCCAGCAGCTTCGAGGTTGAAGCTTTCTTT. Amino acids: CASSFEVEAFF.

The chain combines TRBV15 with TRBJ1-5; no clear D gene. Germline V CDR1 and CDR2: LNHNV, YYDKDF (reference sequence). Trimming stripped 3 bases from V and 2 bases from J, with 5 bases between. The CDR3 covers 13 residues. In nucleotides, the CDR3 is TGTGCCACCAGCAGCTCAGGCAATCAGCCCCAGCATTTT. This gives the protein CATSSSGNQPQHF.

CDR3 nucleotides: TGTGCCAGTAGTATAGGGGTGTGGCTTACGGGGAGGAACACTGAAGCTTTCTTT. It specifies CASSIGVWLTGRNTEAFF. The gene calls are TRBV19 and TRBJ1-1; unclear D gene. Germline V gives CDR1 LNHDA, CDR2 SQIVND (reference sequence). The length of the CDR3 is 18 residues. Trimming pared 1 base from V and 1 base from J, leaving 19 bases between.

The chain joins TRBV11-2 to TRBJ2-1; 16 bases fit TRBD2. Germline V lookup: CDR1 SGHAT, CDR2 FQNNGV. CDR3 length: 15 residues. V was clipped by 4 bases and J by 15 bases; unmatched bases: 9. CDR3 bases: TGTGCCAGCAGCTCTCCGGGACTAGCGGGAGGGCGTACGTTCTTC. It is translated as CASSSPGLAGGRTFF. Looking up the rest from reference TRBV11-2 and TRBJ2-1 gives the full variable domain: EAGVAQSPRYKIIEKRQSVAFWCNPISGHATLYWYQQILGQGPKLLIQFQNNGVVDDSQLPKDRFSAERLKGVDSTLKIQPAKLEDSAVYLCASSSPGLAGGRTFFGPGTRLTVL.

This clone was counted once. The chain is built from TRBV19 and TRBJ2-1; D gene ambiguous. The CDR3 extends over 13 amino acids. With 7 bases removed from V and 0 bases from J, the gap between germline ends came to 7 bases. Per the germline V gene, CDR1 is LNHDA and CDR2 is SQIVND (reference sequence). CDR3 nucleotides: TGTGCCAGTACGAGGAGCTCCTACAATGAGCAGTTCTTC. This encodes CASTRSSYNEQFF.

V and J are TRBV5-1 and TRBJ1-4; D is uncertain. CDR3 size: 13 residues. Trimming took 1 base from V and 3 from J, leaving 4 bases between them. Germline V CDR1 and CDR2: SGHRS, YFSETQ. The CDR3 nucleotides are TGCGCCAGCAGCTTGTCTGCTAATGAAAAACTGTTTTTT. As protein: CASSLSANEKLFF.

This chain joins TRBV19 and TRBJ2-3, with D possibly being TRBD2 (6 bases). V was pared by 6 bases and J by 5 bases, with 12 bases between. The CDR3 is 13 amino acids. Germline V gene sequence: CDR1 LNHDA, CDR2 SQIVND (reference sequence). The CDR3 nucleotides read TGTGCCAGTAGCTGGAGGGCCCAAGATACGCAGTATTTT. This gives the protein CASSWRAQDTQYF.

V gene TRBV15 combines with J gene TRBJ1-5; perhaps TRBD1 as D (6 bases). In germline, CDR1 is LNHNV, CDR2 YYDKDF (reference sequence). The CDR3 is made up of 14 amino acids. The germline V and J ends were trimmed by 1 base and 7 bases, with 11 bases remaining between them. As DNA, the CDR3 is TGTGCCACCAGCAGAGCTCGGGGGGCGCAGCCCCAGCATTTT. Translation gives CATSRARGAQPQHF.

The rearrangement uses TRBV2 and TRBJ1-6, with D maybe TRBD1 (5 bases). Germline CDR1 is SNHLY and CDR2 is FYNNEI. Trimming removed 7 bases at V and 9 bases at J, with 13 bases between. The CDR3 contains 13 residues. Here the CDR3 reads CASIGQVGSPLHF. CDR3 in DNA: TGTGCCAGCATAGGACAAGTCGGTTCACCCCTCCACTTT.

This clone was found a few times. The chain carries TRBV28 and TRBJ2-4; 7 positions match TRBD1. Germline lookup yields CDR1 MDHEN and CDR2 SYDVKM. The CDR3 runs 14 residues. V was pared by 5 bases and J by 8 bases, with 9 bases of the junction left unmatched. CDR3 DNA sequence: TGTGCCAGCAGTGGAACAGGGGCCGGGGACATTCAGTACTTC. It codes for CASSGTGAGDIQYF.

The genes are TRBV5-6 and TRBJ2-5, with 7 nucleotides matching TRBD2. After removal of 1 base from V and 4 bases from J, the junction contained 7 bases not matched to a gene. The CDR3 length is 15 residues. CDR1 is SGHDT, CDR2 YYEEEE, per germline. This CDR3 reads CASSLTFAGVETQYF. DNA for the CDR3: TGTGCCAGCAGCTTGACCTTTGCGGGAGTAGAGACCCAGTACTTC. Based on the CDR3 plus reference TRBV5-6 and TRBJ2-5, the full variable domain is DAGVTQSPTHLIKTRGQQVTLRCSPKSGHDTVSWYQQALGQGPQFIFQYYEEEERQRGNFPDRFSGHQFPNYSSELNVNALLLGDSALYLCASSLTFAGVETQYFGPGTRLLVL.

J is TRBJ1-5 and V is TRBV5-3, with D unclear. TRBV5-3 is given ORF status, its function remaining uncertain. The CDR3 extends over 15 amino acids. The V end lost 4 bases, the J end lost 2 bases, and 13 bases lay between the germline ends. The CDR3, as DNA: TGTGCCAGAAGCACTACCGGGTTGGGCAATCAGCCCCAGCATTTT. This codes for CARSTTGLGNQPQHF.

The chain couples TRBV24-1 to TRBJ2-1; no clear D gene. This CDR3 comprises 13 residues. Germline assignment: CDR1 KGHDR and CDR2 SFDVKD. V lost 4 bases and J lost 8, with 11 bases in between. This chain's CDR3 is CATSESAYYEQFF. CDR3 DNA sequence: TGTGCCACCAGTGAGTCTGCCTATTATGAGCAGTTCTTC.

The CDR3 region has the DNA TGTGCCAGCAGAGCCCGATTGTACGAGCAGTACTTC. Protein sequence: CASRARLYEQYF. This chain connects TRBV28 to TRBJ2-7; D is ambiguous. CDR1 and CDR2 (germline): MDHEN, SYDVKM. The CDR3 runs 12 residues. V shed 6 bases and J shed 4 bases, with 10 bases lying between them.